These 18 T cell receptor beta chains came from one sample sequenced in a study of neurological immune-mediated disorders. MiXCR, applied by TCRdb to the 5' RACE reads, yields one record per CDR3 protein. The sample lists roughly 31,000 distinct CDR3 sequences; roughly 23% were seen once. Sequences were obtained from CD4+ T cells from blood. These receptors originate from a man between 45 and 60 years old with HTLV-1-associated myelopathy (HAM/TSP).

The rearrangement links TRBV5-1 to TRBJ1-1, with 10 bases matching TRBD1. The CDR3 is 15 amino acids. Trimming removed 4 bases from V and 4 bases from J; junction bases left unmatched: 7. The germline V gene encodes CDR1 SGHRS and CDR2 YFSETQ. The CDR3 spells CASSPRQGAATEAFF. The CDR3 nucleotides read TGCGCCAGCAGCCCTCGACAGGGGGCGGCCACTGAAGCTTTCTTT.

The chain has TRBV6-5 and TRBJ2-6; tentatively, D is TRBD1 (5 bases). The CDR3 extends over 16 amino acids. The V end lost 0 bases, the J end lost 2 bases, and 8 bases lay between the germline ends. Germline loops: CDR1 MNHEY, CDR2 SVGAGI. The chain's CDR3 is CASSYSTTAGANVLTF. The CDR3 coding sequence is TGTGCCAGCAGTTACTCGACGACAGCTGGGGCCAACGTCCTGACTTTC.

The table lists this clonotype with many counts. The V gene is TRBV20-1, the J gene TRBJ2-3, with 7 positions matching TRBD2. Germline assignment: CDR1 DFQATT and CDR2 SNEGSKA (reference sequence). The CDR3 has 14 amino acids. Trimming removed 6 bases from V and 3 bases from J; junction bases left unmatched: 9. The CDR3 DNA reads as TGCAGTGCCCCGAGGGAGGGTATAACAGATACGCAGTATTTT. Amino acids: CSAPREGITDTQYF.

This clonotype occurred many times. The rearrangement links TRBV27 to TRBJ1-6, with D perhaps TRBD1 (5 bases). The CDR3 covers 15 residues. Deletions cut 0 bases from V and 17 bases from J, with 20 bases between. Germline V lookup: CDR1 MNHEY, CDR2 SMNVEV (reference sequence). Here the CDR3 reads CASSLSLPGRSLIHF. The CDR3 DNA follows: TGTGCCAGCAGTTTATCACTCCCGGGACGGTCCTTAATCCACTTT.

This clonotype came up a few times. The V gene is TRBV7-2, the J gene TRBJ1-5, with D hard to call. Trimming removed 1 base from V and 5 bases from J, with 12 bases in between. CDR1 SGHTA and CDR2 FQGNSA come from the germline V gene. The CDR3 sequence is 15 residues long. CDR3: CASSLEGGPYQPQHF. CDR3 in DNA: TGTGCCAGCAGCTTAGAAGGAGGTCCTTATCAGCCCCAGCATTTT.

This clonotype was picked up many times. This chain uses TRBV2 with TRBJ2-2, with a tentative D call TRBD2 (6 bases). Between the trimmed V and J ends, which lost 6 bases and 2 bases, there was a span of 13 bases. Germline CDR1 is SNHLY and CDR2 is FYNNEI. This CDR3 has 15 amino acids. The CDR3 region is CASRGGLLNTGELFF. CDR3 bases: TGTGCCAGCAGGGGAGGACTCCTAAACACCGGGGAGCTGTTTTTT.

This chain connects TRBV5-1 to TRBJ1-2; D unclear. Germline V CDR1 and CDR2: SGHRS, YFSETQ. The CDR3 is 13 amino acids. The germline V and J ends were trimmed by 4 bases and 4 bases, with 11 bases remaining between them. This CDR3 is CASSMDGSYGYTF. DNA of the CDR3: TGCGCCAGCAGCATGGACGGCTCCTATGGCTACACCTTC. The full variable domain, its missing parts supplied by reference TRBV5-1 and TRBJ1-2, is KAGVTQTPRYLIKTRGQQVTLSCSPISGHRSVSWYQQTPGQGLQFLFEYFSETQRNKGNFPGRFSGRQFSNSRSEMNVSTLELGDSALYLCASSMDGSYGYTFGSGTRLTVV.

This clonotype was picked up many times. The CDR3 region is CASSFTGGTSYEQYF. The CDR3 region has the DNA TGCGCCAGCAGTTTTACAGGGGGCACCTCCTACGAGCAGTACTTC. The J gene is TRBJ2-7, the V gene TRBV5-1, with 9 bases aligning to TRBD1. In germline, CDR1 is SGHRS, CDR2 YFSETQ. The CDR3 sequence is 15 residues long. V trimming: 5 bases; J trimming: 0 bases; junction bases outside the gene matches: 6.

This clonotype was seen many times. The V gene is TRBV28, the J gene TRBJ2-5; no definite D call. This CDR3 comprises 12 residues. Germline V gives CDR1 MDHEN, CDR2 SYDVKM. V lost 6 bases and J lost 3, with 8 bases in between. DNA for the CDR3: TGTGCCAGCAGGGGGTTTGAAGAGACCCAGTACTTC. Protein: CASRGFEETQYF. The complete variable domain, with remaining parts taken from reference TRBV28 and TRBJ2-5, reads DVKVTQSSRYLVKRTGEKVFLECVQDMDHENMFWYRQDPGLGLRLIYFSYDVKMKEKGDIPEGYSVSREKKERFSLILESASTNQTSMYLCASRGFEETQYFGPGTRLLVL.

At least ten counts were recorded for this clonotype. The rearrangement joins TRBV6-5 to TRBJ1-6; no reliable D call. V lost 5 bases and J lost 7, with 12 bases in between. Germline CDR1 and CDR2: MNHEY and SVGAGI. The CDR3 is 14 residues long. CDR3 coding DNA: TGTGCCAGCAGTCACCAGGAGAGAAATTCACCCCTCCACTTT. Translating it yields CASSHQERNSPLHF.

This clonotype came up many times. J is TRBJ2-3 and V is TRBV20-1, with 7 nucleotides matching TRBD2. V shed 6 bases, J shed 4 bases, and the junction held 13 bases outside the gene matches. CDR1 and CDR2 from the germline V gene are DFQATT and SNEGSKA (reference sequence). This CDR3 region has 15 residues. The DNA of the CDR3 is TGCAGTGCCCCCATACTGGGGGAGGGCCCAGATACGCAGTATTTT. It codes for CSAPILGEGPDTQYF.

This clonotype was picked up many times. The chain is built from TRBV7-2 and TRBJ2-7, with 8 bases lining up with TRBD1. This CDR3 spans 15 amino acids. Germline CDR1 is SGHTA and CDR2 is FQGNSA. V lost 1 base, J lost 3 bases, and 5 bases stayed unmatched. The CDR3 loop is CASSLDSRGLYEQYF. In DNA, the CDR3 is TGTGCCAGCAGCTTAGACTCCAGGGGGCTCTACGAGCAGTACTTC. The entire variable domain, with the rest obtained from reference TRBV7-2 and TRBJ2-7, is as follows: GAGVSQSPSNKVTEKGKDVELRCDPISGHTALYWYRQSLGQGLEFLIYFQGNSAPDKSGLPSDRFSAERTGGSVSTLTIQRTQQEDSAVYLCASSLDSRGLYEQYFGPGTRLTVT.

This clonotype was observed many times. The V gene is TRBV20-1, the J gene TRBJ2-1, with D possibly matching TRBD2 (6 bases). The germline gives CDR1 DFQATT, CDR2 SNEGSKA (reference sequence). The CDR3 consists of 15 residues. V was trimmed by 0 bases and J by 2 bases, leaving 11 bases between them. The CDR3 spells CSARDMGGAYNEQFF. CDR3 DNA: TGCAGTGCTAGAGACATGGGGGGAGCCTACAATGAGCAGTTCTTC.

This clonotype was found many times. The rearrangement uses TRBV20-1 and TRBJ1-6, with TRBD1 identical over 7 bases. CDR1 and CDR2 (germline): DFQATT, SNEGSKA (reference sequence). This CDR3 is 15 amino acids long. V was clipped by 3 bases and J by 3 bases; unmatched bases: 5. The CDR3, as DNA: TGCAGTGCTAGGAGACAGGGAAGCTATAATTCACCCCTCCACTTT. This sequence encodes CSARRQGSYNSPLHF.

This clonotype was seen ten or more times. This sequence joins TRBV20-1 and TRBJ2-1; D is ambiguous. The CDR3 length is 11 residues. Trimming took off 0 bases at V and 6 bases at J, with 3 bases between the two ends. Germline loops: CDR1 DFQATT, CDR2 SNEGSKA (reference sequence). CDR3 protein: CSARDPNEQFF. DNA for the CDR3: TGCAGTGCTAGAGATCCCAATGAGCAGTTCTTC.

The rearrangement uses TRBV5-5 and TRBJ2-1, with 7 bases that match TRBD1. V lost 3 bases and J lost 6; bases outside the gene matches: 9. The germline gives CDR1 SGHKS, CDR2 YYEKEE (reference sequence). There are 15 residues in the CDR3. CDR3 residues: CASSSGQRVSNEQFF. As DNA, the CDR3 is TGTGCCAGCAGCTCGGGACAGCGAGTTAGCAATGAGCAGTTCTTC.

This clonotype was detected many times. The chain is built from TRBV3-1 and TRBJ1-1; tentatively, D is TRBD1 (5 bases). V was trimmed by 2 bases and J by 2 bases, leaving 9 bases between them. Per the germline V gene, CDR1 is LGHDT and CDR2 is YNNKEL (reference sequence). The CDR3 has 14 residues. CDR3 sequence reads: CASSQPTVNTEAFF. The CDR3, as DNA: TGTGCCAGCAGCCAACCGACAGTAAACACTGAAGCTTTCTTT.

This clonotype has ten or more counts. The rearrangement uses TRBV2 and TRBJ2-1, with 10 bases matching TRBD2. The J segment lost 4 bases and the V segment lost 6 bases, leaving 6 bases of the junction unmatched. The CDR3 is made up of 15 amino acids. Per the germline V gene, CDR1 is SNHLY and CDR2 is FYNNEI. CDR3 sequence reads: CASSRTSGPYNEQFF. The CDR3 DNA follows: TGTGCCAGCAGCAGGACTAGCGGCCCTTACAATGAGCAGTTCTTC.